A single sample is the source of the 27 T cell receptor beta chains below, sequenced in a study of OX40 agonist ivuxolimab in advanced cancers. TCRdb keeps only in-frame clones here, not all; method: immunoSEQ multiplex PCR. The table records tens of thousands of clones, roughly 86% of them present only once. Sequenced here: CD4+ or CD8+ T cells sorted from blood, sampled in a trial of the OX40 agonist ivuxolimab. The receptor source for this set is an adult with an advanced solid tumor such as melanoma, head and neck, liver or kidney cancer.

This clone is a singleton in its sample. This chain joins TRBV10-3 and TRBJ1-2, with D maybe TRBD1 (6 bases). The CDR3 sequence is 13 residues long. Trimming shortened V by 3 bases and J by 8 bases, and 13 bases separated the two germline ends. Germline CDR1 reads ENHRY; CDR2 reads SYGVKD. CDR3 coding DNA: TGTGCCATCAGTGAAGACAGGCCGCGAGGCTACACCTTC. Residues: CAISEDRPRGYTF.

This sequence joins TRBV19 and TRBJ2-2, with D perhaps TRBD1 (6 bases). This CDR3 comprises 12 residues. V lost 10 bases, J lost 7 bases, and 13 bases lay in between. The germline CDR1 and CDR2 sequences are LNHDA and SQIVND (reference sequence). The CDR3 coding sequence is TGTGCCATTTCAACAGGGTTCGGGGAGCTGTTTTTT. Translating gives CAISTGFGELFF.

The CDR3 here is CASSQGLGENTQYF. CDR3 sequence (DNA): TGTGCCAGCAGCCAAGGACTAGGTGAGAATACGCAGTATTTT. J is TRBJ2-3 and V is TRBV7-2, with 7 bases identical to TRBD2. Germline V gene data show CDR1 as SGHTA and CDR2 as FQGNSA. The CDR3 totals 14 residues. After removal of 5 bases from V and 7 bases from J, the junction contained 9 bases not matched to a gene.

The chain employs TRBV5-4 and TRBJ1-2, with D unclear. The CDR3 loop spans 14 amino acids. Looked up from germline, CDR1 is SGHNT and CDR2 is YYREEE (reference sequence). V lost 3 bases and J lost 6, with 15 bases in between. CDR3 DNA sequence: TGTGCCAGCAGCTCCCGGACGGACTCGGATGGCTACACCTTC. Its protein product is CASSSRTDSDGYTF.

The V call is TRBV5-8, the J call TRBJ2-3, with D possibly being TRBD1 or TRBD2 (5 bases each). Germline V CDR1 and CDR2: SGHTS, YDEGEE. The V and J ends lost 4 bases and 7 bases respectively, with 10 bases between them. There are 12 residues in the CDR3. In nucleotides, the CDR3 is TGTGCCAGCAGCGGGACGCCCCATACGCAGTATTTT. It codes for CASSGTPHTQYF.

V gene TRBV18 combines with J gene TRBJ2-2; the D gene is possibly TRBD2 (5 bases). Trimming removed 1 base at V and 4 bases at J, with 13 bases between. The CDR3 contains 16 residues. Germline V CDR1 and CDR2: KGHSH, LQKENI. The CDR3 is CASSPRRGAGTGELFF. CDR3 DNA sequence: TGTGCCAGCTCACCACGTCGGGGAGCCGGCACCGGGGAGCTGTTTTTT. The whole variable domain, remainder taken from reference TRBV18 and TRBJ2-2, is NAGVMQNPRHLVRRRGQEARLRCSPMKGHSHVYWYRQLPEEGLKFMVYLQKENIIDESGMPKERFSAEFPKEGPSILRIQQVVRGDSAAYFCASSPRRGAGTGELFFGEGSRLTVL.

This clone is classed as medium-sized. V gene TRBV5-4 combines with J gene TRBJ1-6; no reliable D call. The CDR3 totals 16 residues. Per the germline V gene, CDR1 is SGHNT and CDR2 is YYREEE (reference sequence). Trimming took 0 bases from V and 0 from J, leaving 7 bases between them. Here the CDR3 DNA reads TGTGCCAGCAGCTTGGGACATAGCTCCTATAATTCACCCCTCCACTTT. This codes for CASSLGHSSYNSPLHF.

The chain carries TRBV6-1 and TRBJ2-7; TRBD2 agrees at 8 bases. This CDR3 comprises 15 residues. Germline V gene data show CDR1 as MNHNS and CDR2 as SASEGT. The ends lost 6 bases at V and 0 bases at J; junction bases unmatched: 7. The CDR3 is CASSSGGSNSYEQYF. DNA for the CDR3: TGTGCCAGCAGCTCGGGGGGGTCCAACTCCTACGAGCAGTACTTC.

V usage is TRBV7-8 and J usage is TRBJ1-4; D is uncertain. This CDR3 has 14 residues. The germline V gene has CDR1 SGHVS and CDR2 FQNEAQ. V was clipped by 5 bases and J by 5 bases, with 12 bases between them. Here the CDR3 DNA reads TGTGCCAGCAGCCTAAATTCGGGGAATGAAAAACTGTTTTTT. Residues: CASSLNSGNEKLFF.

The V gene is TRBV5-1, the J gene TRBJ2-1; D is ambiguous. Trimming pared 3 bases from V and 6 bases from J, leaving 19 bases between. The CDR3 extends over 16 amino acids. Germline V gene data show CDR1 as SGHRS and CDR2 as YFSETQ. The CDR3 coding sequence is TGCGCCAGCAGCTCCCCCCAACCGACCCGGGCCAATGAGCAGTTCTTC. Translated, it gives CASSSPQPTRANEQFF. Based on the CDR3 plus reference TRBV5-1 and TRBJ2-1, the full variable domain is KAGVTQTPRYLIKTRGQQVTLSCSPISGHRSVSWYQQTPGQGLQFLFEYFSETQRNKGNFPGRFSGRQFSNSRSEMNVSTLELGDSALYLCASSSPQPTRANEQFFGPGTRLTVL.

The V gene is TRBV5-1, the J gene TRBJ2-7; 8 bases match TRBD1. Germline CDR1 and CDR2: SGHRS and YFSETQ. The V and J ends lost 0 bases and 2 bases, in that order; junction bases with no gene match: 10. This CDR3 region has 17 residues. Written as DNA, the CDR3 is TGCGCCAGCAGCTTGGCACCAGGGGGCCTTGTTACCTACGAGCAGTACTTC. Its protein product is CASSLAPGGLVTYEQYF.

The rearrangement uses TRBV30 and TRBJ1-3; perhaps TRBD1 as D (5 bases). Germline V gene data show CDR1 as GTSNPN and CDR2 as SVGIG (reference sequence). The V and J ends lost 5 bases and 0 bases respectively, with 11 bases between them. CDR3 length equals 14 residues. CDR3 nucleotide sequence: TGTGCCTGGGGATACGACAGCTCTGGAAACACCATATATTTT. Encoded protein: CAWGYDSSGNTIYF.

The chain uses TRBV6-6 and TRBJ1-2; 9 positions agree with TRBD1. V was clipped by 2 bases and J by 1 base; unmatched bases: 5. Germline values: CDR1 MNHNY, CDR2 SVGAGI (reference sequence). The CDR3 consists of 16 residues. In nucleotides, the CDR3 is TGTGCCAGCAGTTACCAAGGACAGGGGAGTAACTATGGCTACACCTTC. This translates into CASSYQGQGSNYGYTF.

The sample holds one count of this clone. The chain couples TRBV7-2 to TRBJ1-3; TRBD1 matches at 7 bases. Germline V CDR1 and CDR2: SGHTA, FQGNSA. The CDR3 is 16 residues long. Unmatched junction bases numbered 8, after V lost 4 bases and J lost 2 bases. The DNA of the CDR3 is TGTGCCAGCAGCTCCGTGGACAGGCCCGCTGGAAACACCATATATTTT. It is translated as CASSSVDRPAGNTIYF.

CDR3 coding DNA: TGCAGCGTTGTTTATCGGACACCGAACACTGAAGCTTTCTTT. It is translated as CSVVYRTPNTEAFF. V is TRBV29-1 and J is TRBJ1-1, with D possibly TRBD1 on 5 matching bases. V was pared by 4 bases and J by 1 base, with 13 bases between. The CDR3 extends over 14 amino acids. From germline, CDR1 is SQVTM and CDR2 ANQGSEA.

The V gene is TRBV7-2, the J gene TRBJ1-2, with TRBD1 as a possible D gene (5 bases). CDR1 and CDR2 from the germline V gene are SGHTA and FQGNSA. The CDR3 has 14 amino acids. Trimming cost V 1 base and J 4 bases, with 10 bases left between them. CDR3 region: CASSLGRGIYGYTF. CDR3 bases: TGTGCCAGCAGCTTAGGTCGGGGGATCTATGGCTACACCTTC.

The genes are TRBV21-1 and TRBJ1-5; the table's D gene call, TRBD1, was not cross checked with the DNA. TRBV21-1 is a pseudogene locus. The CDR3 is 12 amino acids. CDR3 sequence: CASSKKGQPQHF. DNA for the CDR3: TGTGCCAGCAGCAAAAAGGGGCAGCCCCAGCATTTT.

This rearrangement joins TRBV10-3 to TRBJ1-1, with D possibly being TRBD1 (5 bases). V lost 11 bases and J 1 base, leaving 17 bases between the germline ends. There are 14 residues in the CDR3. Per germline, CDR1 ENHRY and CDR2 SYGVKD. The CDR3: CAARAGQENTEAFF. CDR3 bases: TGTGCCGCCCGAGCCGGACAAGAGAACACTGAAGCTTTCTTT.

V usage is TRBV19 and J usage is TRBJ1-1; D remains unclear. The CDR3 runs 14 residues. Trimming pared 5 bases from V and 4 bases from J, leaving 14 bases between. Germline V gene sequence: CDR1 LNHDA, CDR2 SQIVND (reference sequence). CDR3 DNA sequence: TGTGCCAGTAGTCAAGGACGTCGGGTCACTGAAGCTTTCTTT. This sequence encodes CASSQGRRVTEAFF.

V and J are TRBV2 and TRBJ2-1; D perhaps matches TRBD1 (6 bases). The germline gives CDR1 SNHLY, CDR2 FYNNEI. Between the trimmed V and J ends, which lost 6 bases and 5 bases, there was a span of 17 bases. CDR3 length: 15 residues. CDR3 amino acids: CASSPPGTTNNEQFF. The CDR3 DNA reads TGTGCCAGCAGCCCCCCCGGGACAACCAACAATGAGCAGTTCTTC.

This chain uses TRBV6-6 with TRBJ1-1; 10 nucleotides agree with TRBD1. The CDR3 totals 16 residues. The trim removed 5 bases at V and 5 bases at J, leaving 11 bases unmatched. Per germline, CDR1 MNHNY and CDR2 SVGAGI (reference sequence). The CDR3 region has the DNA TGTGCCAGCAGTGTCCGGGACAGGGGATGGGAAACTGAAGCTTTCTTT. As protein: CASSVRDRGWETEAFF.

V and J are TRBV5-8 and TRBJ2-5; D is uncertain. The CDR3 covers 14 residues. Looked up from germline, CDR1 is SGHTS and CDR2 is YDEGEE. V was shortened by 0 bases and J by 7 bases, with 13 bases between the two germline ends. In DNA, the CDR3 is TGTGCCAGCAGCTTGGCCCTCGGGCCCCGGACCCAGTACTTC. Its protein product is CASSLALGPRTQYF. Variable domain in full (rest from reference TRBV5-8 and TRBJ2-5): EAGVTQSPTHLIKTRGQQATLRCSPISGHTSVYWYQQALGLGLQFLLWYDEGEERNRGNFPPRFSGRQFPNYSSELNVNALELEDSALYLCASSLALGPRTQYFGPGTRLLVL.

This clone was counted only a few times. CDR3 bases: TGTGCCAGCAGCTTGGGTAGGTACACTGAAGCTTTCTTT. Residues: CASSLGRYTEAFF. The rearrangement links TRBV7-3 to TRBJ1-1; no definite D call. V was pared by 3 bases and J by 3 bases, with 8 bases between. The CDR3 loop spans 13 amino acids. Germline V CDR1 and CDR2: SGHTA, FQGTGA.

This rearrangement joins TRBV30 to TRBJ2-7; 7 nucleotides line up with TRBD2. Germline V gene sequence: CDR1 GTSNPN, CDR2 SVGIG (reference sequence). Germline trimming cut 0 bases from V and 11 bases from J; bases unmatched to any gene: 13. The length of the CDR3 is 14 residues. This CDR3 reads CAWSVTGLGTMEYF. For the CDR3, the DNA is TGTGCCTGGAGTGTGACGGGACTGGGGACTATGGAGTACTTC.

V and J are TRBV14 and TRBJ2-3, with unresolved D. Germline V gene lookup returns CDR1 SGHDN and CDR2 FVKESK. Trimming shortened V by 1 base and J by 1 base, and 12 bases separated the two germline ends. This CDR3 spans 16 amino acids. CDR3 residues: CASSQVRGWGTDTQYF. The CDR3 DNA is TGTGCCAGCAGCCAAGTGCGCGGCTGGGGCACAGATACGCAGTATTTT.

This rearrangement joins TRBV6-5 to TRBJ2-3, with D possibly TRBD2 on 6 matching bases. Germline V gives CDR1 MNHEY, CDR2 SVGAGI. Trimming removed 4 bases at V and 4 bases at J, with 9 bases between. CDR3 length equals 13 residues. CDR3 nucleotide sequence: TGTGCCAGCAGTTGGAGGGGCGCAGATACGCAGTATTTT. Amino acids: CASSWRGADTQYF.

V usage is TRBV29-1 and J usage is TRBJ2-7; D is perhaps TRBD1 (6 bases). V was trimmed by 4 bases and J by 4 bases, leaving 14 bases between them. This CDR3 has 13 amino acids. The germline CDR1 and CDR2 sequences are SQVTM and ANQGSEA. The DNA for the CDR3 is TGCAGCGTTGGAAGGACAGACTCATACGAGCAGTACTTC. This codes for CSVGRTDSYEQYF.